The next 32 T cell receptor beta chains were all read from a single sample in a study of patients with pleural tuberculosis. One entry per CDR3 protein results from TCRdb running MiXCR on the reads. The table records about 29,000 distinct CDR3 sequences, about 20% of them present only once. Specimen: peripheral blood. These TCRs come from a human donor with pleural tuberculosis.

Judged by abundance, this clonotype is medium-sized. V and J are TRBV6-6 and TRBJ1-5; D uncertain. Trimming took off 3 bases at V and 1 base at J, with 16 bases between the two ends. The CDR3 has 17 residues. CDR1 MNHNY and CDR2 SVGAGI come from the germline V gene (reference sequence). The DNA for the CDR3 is TGTGCCAGCAGTTATAGGGCAGCTGATGAGAGCAATCAGCCCCAGCATTTT. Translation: CASSYRAADESNQPQHF.

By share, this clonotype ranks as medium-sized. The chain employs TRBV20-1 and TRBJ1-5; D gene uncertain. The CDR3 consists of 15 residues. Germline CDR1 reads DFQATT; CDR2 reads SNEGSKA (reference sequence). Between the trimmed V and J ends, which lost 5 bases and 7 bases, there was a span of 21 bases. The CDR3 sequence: CSAGPGSFLVQPQHF. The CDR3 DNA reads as TGCAGTGCTGGCCCTGGGTCGTTCCTGGTACAGCCCCAGCATTTT.

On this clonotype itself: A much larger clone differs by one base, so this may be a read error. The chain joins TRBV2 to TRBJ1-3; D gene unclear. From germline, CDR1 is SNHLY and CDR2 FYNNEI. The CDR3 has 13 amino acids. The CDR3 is CVSSLGARDTIYF. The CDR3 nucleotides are TGTGTCAGCAGTTTGGGTGCGCGGGACACCATATATTTT.

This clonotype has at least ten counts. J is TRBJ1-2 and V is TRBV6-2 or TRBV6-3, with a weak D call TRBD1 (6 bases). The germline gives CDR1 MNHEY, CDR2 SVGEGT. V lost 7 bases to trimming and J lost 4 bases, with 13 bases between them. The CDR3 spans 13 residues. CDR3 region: CASTLGTSYGYTF. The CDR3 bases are TGTGCCAGCACCTTAGGGACATCCTATGGCTACACCTTC.

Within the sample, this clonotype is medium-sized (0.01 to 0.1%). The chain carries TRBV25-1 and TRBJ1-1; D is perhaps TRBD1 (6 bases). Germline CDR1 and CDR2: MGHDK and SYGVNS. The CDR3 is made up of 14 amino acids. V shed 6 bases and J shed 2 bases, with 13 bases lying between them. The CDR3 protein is CASRSDSYNTEAFF. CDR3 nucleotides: TGTGCCAGCAGGTCGGACAGTTATAACACTGAAGCTTTCTTT. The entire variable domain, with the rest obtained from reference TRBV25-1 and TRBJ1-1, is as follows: EADIYQTPRYLVIGTGKKITLECSQTMGHDKMYWYQQDPGMELHLIHYSYGVNSTEKGDLSSESTVSRIRTEHFPLTLESARPSHTSQYLCASRSDSYNTEAFFGQGTRLTVV.

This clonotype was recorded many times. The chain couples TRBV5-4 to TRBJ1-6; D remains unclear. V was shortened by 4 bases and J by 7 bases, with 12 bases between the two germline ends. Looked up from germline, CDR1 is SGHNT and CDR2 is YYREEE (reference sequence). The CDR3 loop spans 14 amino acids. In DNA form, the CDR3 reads TGTGCCAGCAGCCAAGACGGGAGCAATTCACCCCTCCACTTT. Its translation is CASSQDGSNSPLHF.

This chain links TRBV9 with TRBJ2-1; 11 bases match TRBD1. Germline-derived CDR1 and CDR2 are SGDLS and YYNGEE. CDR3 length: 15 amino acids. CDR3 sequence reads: CGTYGGTGGFNEQFF. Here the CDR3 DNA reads TGTGGGACCTATGGAGGGACAGGGGGATTCAATGAGCAGTTCTTC.

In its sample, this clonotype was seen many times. In DNA, the CDR3 is TGTGCCAGCAAATCGTCAGGGGGGGCTACGGAGCAGTACTTC. Residues: CASKSSGGATEQYF. The genes are TRBV12-3 or TRBV12-4 and TRBJ2-7; possibly TRBD1 or TRBD2 for D (7 bases each). The V and J ends lost 7 bases and 7 bases respectively, with 20 bases between them. The length of the CDR3 is 14 residues.

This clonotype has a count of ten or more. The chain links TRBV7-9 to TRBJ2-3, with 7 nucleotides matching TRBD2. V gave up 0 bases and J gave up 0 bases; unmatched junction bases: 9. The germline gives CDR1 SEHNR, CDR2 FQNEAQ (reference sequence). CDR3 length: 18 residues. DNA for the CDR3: TGTGCCAGCAGCTTAGCGGCGGCTAGCGGAGGGAGCACAGATACGCAGTATTTT. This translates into CASSLAAASGGSTDTQYF. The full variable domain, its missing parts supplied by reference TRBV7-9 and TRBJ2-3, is DTGVSQNPRHKITKRGQNVTFRCDPISEHNRLYWYRQTLGQGPEFLTYFQNEAQLEKSRLLSDRFSAERPKGSFSTLEIQRTEQGDSAMYLCASSLAAASGGSTDTQYFGPGTRLTVL.

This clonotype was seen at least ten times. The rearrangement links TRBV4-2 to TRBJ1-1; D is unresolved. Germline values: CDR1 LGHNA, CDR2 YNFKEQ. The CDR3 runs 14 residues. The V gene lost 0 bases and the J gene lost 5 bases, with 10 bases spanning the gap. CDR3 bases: TGTGCCAGCAGCCAAGATCCGGAAAGGACTGAAGCTTTCTTT. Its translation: CASSQDPERTEAFF.

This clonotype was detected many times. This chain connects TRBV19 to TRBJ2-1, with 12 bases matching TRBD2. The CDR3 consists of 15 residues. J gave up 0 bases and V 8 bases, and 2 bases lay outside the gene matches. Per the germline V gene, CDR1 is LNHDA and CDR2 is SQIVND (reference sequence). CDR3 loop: CASLTSGGSYNEQFF. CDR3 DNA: TGTGCCAGTCTGACTAGCGGGGGCTCCTACAATGAGCAGTTCTTC.

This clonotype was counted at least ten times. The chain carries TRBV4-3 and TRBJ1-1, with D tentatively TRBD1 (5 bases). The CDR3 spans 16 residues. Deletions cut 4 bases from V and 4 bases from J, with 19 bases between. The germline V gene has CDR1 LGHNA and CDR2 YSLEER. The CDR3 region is CASSPGRELYATEAFF. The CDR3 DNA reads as TGCGCCAGCAGCCCGGGACGGGAATTGTATGCCACTGAAGCTTTCTTT.

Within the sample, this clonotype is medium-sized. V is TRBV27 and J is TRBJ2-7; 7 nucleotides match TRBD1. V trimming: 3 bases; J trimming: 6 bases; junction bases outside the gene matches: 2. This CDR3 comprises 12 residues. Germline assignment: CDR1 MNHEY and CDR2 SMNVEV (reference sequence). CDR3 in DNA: TGTGCCAGCAGTTTTACAGGGGTCGAGCAGTACTTC. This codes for CASSFTGVEQYF.

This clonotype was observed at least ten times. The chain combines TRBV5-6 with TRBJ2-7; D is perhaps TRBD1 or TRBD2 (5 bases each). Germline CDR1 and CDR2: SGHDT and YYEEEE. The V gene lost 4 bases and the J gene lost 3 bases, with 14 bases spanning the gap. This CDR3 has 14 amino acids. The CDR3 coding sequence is TGTGCCAGCAGCCCCTCGGGACGTAACTACGAGCAGTACTTC. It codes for CASSPSGRNYEQYF.

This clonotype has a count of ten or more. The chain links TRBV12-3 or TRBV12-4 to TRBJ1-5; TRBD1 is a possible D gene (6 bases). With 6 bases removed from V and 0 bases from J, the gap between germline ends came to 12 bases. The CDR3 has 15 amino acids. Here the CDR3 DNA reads TGTGCCAGCAGGGGACAAGCTATTAGCAATCAGCCCCAGCATTTT. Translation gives CASRGQAISNQPQHF.

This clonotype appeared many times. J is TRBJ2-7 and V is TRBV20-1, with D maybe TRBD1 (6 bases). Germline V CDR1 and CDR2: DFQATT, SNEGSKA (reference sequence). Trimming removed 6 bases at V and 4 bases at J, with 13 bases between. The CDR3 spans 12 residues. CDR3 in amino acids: CSAWTVGYEQYF. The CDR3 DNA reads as TGCAGTGCCTGGACAGTTGGTTACGAGCAGTACTTC.

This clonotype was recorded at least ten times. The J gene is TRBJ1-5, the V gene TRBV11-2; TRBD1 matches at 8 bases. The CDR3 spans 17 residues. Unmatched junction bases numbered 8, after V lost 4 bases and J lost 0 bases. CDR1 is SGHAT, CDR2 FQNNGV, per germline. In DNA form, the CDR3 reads TGTGCCAGCAGCTCCACCAGGGGGCGCATTAGCAATCAGCCCCAGCATTTT. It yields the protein CASSSTRGRISNQPQHF.

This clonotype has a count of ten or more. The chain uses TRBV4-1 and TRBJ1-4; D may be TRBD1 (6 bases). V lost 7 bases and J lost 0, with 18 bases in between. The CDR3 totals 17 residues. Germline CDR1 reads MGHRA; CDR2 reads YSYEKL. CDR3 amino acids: CASKKTTRGPTNEKLFF. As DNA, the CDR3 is TGCGCCAGCAAGAAAACCACCCGGGGGCCAACTAATGAAAAACTGTTTTTT.

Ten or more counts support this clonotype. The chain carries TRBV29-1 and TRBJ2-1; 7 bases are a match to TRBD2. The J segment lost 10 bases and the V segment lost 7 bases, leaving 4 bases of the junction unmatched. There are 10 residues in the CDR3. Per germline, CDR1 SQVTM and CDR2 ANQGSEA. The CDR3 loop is CSGGGGEQFF. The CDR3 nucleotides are TGCAGCGGTGGGGGGGGGGAGCAGTTCTTC.

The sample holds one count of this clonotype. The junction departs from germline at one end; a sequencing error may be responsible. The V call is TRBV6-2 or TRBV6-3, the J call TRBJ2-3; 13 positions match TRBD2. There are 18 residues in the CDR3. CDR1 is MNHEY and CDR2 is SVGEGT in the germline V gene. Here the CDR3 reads CASGSFGLAGDNTNTQYF. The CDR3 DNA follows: TGTGCCAGCGGTTCGTTCGGACTAGCGGGAGACAACACAAATACGCAGTATTTT.

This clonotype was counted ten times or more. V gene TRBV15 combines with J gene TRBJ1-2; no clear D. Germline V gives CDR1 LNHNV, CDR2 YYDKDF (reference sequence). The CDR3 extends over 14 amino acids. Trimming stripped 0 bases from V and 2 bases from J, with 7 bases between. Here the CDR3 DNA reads TGTGCCACCAGCAGAGATCTGGGGAACTATGGCTACACCTTC. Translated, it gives CATSRDLGNYGYTF.

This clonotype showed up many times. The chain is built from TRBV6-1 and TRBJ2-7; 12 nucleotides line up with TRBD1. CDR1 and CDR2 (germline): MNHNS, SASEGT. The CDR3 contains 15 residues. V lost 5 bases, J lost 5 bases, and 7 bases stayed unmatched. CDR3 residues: CASSTPGQGAHEQYF. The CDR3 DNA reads TGTGCCAGCAGTACTCCGGGACAGGGGGCCCACGAGCAGTACTTC.

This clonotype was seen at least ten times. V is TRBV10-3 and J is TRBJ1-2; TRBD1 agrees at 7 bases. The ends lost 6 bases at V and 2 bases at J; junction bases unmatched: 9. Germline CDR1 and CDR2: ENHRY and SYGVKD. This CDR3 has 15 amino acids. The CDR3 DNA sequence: TGTGCCATCAGCGAGGGGACAGCCGTGAACTATGGCTACACCTTC. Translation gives CAISEGTAVNYGYTF.

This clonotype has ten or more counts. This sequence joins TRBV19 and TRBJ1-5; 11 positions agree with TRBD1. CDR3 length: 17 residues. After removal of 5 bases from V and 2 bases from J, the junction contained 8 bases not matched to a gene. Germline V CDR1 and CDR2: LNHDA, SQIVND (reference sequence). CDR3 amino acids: CASSLQDRGQGNQPQHF. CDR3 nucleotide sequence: TGTGCCAGTAGTCTACAGGACAGGGGGCAAGGCAATCAGCCCCAGCATTTT.

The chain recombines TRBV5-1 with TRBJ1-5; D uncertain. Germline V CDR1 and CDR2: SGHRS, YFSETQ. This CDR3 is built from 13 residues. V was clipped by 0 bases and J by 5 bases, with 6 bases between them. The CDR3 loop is CASSLELDQPQHF. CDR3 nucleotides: TGCGCCAGCAGCTTGGAACTAGATCAGCCCCAGCATTTT.

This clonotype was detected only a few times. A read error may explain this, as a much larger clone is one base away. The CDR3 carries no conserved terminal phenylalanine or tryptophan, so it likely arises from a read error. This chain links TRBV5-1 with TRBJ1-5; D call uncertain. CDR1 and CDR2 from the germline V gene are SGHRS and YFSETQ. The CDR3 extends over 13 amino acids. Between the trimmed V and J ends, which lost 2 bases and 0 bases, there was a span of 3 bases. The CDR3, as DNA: TGCGCCAGCAGCTTTGATAGCAATCAGCCCCAGCATCTT. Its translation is CASSFDSNQPQHL.

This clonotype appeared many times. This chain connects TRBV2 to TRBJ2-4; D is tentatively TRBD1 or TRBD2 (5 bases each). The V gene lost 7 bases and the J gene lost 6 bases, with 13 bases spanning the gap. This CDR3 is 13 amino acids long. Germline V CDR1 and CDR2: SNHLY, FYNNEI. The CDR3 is CASTYVRGNIQYF. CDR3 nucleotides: TGTGCCAGCACTTACGTGAGGGGAAACATTCAGTACTTC.

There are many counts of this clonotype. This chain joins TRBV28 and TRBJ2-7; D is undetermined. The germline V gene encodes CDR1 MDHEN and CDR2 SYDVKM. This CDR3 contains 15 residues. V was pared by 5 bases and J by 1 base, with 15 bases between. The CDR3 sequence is CASSISPQASYEQYF. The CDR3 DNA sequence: TGTGCCAGCAGTATTTCTCCCCAGGCGTCCTACGAGCAGTACTTC. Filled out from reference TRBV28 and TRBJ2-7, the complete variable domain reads DVKVTQSSRYLVKRTGEKVFLECVQDMDHENMFWYRQDPGLGLRLIYFSYDVKMKEKGDIPEGYSVSREKKERFSLILESASTNQTSMYLCASSISPQASYEQYFGPGTRLTVT.

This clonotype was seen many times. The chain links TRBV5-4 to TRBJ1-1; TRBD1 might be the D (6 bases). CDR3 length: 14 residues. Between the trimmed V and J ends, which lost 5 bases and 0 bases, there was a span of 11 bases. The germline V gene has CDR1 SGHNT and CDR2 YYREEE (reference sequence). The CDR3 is CASRQGGLNTEAFF. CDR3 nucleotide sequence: TGTGCCAGCAGACAGGGAGGGTTGAACACTGAAGCTTTCTTT.

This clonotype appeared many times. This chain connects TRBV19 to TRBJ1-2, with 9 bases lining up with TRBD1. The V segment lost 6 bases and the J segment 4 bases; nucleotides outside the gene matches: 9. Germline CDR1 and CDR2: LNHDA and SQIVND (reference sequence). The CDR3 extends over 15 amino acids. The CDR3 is CASRPTGGELYGYTF. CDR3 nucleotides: TGTGCCAGTAGGCCCACAGGGGGCGAGCTCTATGGCTACACCTTC.

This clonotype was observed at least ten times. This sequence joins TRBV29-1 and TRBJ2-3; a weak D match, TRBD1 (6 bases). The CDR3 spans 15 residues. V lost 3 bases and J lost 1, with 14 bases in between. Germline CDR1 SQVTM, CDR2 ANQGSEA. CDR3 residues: CSVEGADERTDTQYF. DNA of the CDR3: TGCAGCGTTGAGGGGGCAGATGAACGCACAGATACGCAGTATTTT.

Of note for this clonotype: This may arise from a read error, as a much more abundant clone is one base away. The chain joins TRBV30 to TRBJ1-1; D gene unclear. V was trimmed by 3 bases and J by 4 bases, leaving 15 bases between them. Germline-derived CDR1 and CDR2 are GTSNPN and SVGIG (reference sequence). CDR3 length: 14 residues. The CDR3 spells CAWRGPGGGTEAFF. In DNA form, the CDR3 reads TGTGCCTGGAGAGGGCCAGGCGGCGGCACTGAAGCTTTCTTT.